The 3 T cell receptor beta chains reported below all come from one sample, sequenced in a study of blood T cell repertoires in COVID-19. Method: immunoSEQ multiplex PCR; TCRdb's copy keeps in-frame clones and lacks some. The sample lists around 160,000 clones; 81% were seen once. Sequenced sample: peripheral blood. The receptors originated from a man in his 60s with active or convalescent COVID-19.

The chain links TRBV12-3 or TRBV12-4 to TRBJ1-2, with D uncertain. The CDR3 covers 11 residues. V lost 7 bases and J 7 bases, leaving 10 bases between the germline ends. The CDR3 DNA is TGTGCCAGCATGGAGGGAGCTGGCTACACCTTC. It encodes CASMEGAGYTF.

V and J are TRBV11-3 and TRBJ2-1; unclear D gene. The V end lost 1 base, the J end lost 6 bases, and 7 bases lay between the germline ends. This CDR3 has 13 residues. CDR1 and CDR2 (germline): SGHNT, YENEEA. CDR3 in DNA: TGTGCCAGCAGCTTAGGACGGAGCAATGAGCAGTTCTTC. Amino acid sequence: CASSLGRSNEQFF.

The chain uses TRBV5-4 and TRBJ1-1; D unresolved. Looked up from germline, CDR1 is SGHNT and CDR2 is YYREEE (reference sequence). With 4 bases removed from V and 1 base from J, the gap between germline ends came to 17 bases. This CDR3 comprises 16 residues. The CDR3 DNA reads as TGTGCCAGCAGCACCCGTAGGTCCCGCGGGAACACTGAAGCTTTCTTT. As protein: CASSTRRSRGNTEAFF.